Below, 25 T cell receptor beta chains from the same sample are listed, as sequenced in a study of Ad26.COV2.S vaccination and SARS-CoV-2 variants. Here immunoSEQ multiplex PCR was the method, and the copy in TCRdb shows in-frame clones only, minus some. The sample carries about 440,000 clones, less than 95% recorded once. Stated treatment: some 20 received Ad26.COV2.S at low or high dose, single or two shots; 5 received placebo; per-sample allocation not given. Collection of the samples took place on day 63 after the first injection of vaccine or placebo. Sample: peripheral blood, taken in a trial of Ad26.COV2.S vaccine versus placebo. All receptors come from a person aged 18 to 65 who received the Ad26.COV2.S COVID-19 vaccine or a placebo.

The count of this clone is one. This chain links TRBV24-1 with TRBJ2-2; 8 bases are a match to TRBD1. The CDR3 totals 14 residues. Germline CDR1 and CDR2: KGHDR and SFDVKD. After removal of 9 bases from V and 5 bases from J, the junction contained 7 bases not matched to a gene. The CDR3 sequence: CATGGQETTGELFF. The CDR3 region has the DNA TGTGCCACCGGGGGACAGGAAACTACCGGGGAGCTGTTTTTT.

This rearrangement joins TRBV27 to TRBJ2-3, with 7 bases identical to TRBD1. The V segment lost 5 bases and the J segment 4 bases; nucleotides outside the gene matches: 15. Per germline, CDR1 MNHEY and CDR2 SMNVEV (reference sequence). The CDR3 is made up of 17 amino acids. The CDR3: CASSTPQGTGAADTQYF. The CDR3 DNA reads as TGTGCCAGCAGTACGCCACAGGGCACAGGGGCGGCAGATACGCAGTATTTT.

The chain joins TRBV9 to TRBJ2-3, with D tentatively TRBD2 (5 bases). The ends were cut back, 4 bases at V and 1 base at J, with 19 bases in the middle. The CDR3 has 17 amino acids. The germline gives CDR1 SGDLS, CDR2 YYNGEE. CDR3 sequence reads: CASSPRWGVRGTDTQYF. The CDR3 DNA sequence: TGTGCCAGCAGCCCACGTTGGGGAGTGAGAGGCACAGATACGCAGTATTTT.

The chain links TRBV7-3 to TRBJ2-3; the match to TRBD2 covers 9 bases. CDR3 length: 19 amino acids. CDR1 SGHTA and CDR2 FQGTGA come from the germline V gene. Trimming took 2 bases from V and 2 from J; bases not matched to a gene: 14. CDR3 amino acids: CASSLASSSGRGVTDTQYF. In nucleotides, the CDR3 is TGTGCCAGCAGCTTAGCCAGCAGTAGCGGGAGAGGTGTCACAGATACGCAGTATTTT.

The chain links TRBV27 to TRBJ2-7, with TRBD2 as a possible D gene (6 bases). The CDR3 totals 15 residues. The V and J ends lost 6 bases and 5 bases respectively, with 20 bases between them. CDR1 and CDR2 from the germline V gene are MNHEY and SMNVEV (reference sequence). CDR3 region: CASSLGSAPGDEQYF. The CDR3 DNA reads TGTGCCAGCAGCCTAGGCAGCGCCCCGGGGGACGAGCAGTACTTC.

This chain connects TRBV18 to TRBJ2-3; 12 bases are a match to TRBD2. With 0 bases clipped from V and 3 bases from J, the junction kept 7 bases outside the gene matches. Per the germline V gene, CDR1 is KGHSH and CDR2 is LQKENI. The CDR3 length is 18 residues. The CDR3 loop is CASSPPVLAGGPTDTQYF. The CDR3 bases are TGTGCCAGCTCACCACCTGTTCTAGCGGGAGGGCCGACAGATACGCAGTATTTT.

This clone was observed a handful of times. Other DNA sequences within the sample encode an identical CDR3. V and J are TRBV9 and TRBJ1-2; 7 bases are a match to TRBD1. The V segment lost 2 bases and the J segment 3 bases; nucleotides outside the gene matches: 1. The length of the CDR3 is 13 residues. In germline, CDR1 is SGDLS, CDR2 YYNGEE. This CDR3 reads CASSVDRDYGYTF. The CDR3 DNA reads TGTGCCAGCAGCGTTGACAGGGACTATGGCTACACCTTC.

A few counts support this clone. The chain is built from TRBV24-1 and TRBJ1-5, with a weak D call TRBD1 (6 bases). V was pared by 2 bases and J by 2 bases, with 6 bases between. The CDR3 sequence is 14 residues long. Per the germline V gene, CDR1 is KGHDR and CDR2 is SFDVKD. CDR3 coding DNA: TGTGCCACCAGTGATTCAGGGGGCAATCAGCCCCAGCATTTT. Amino acid sequence: CATSDSGGNQPQHF.

The chain combines TRBV29-1 with TRBJ2-2; 7 positions agree with TRBD2. Germline V lookup: CDR1 SQVTM, CDR2 ANQGSEA. CDR3 length: 14 residues. V gave up 3 bases and J gave up 6 bases; unmatched junction bases: 7. The CDR3: CSVDWQGGSGELFF. The CDR3 nucleotides read TGCAGCGTTGATTGGCAGGGAGGGTCCGGGGAGCTGTTTTTT.

This sequence joins TRBV18 and TRBJ1-4, with D perhaps TRBD1 (6 bases). Trimming pared 3 bases from V and 5 bases from J, leaving 16 bases between. The CDR3 runs to 16 residues. CDR1 is KGHSH and CDR2 is LQKENI in the germline V gene. In nucleotides, the CDR3 is TGTGCCAGCTCACCGCGGAGGGGGAATGGGAATGAAAAACTGTTTTTT. Residues: CASSPRRGNGNEKLFF. The variable domain in full, with the rest retrieved from reference TRBV18 and TRBJ1-4, is NAGVMQNPRHLVRRRGQEARLRCSPMKGHSHVYWYRQLPEEGLKFMVYLQKENIIDESGMPKERFSAEFPKEGPSILRIQQVVRGDSAAYFCASSPRRGNGNEKLFFGSGTQLSVL.

CDR3 nucleotides: TGTGCCAGCAGCCAGGATGCCGGGACGAGCTCCTATAATTCACCCCTCCACTTT. Translation: CASSQDAGTSSYNSPLHF. The chain recombines TRBV4-2 with TRBJ1-6; a weak D match, TRBD1 (5 bases). The germline V and J ends were trimmed by 3 bases and 0 bases, with 15 bases remaining between them. Germline V gene sequence: CDR1 LGHNA, CDR2 YNFKEQ. The CDR3 runs to 18 residues.

The J gene is TRBJ2-5, the V gene TRBV7-2, with D tentatively TRBD2 (6 bases). This CDR3 comprises 14 residues. CDR1 SGHTA and CDR2 FQGNSA come from the germline V gene. V lost 3 bases and J 3 bases, leaving 11 bases between the germline ends. This CDR3 is CASSFWREEETQYF. The DNA of the CDR3 is TGTGCCAGCAGCTTCTGGAGGGAGGAAGAGACCCAGTACTTC.

The V gene is TRBV7-2, the J gene TRBJ2-2, with a tentative D call TRBD2 (5 bases). V lost 0 bases, J lost 4 bases, and 6 bases lay in between. This CDR3 has 14 amino acids. Germline values: CDR1 SGHTA, CDR2 FQGNSA. CDR3: CASSLAGATGELFF. DNA of the CDR3: TGTGCCAGCAGCTTAGCGGGAGCCACCGGGGAGCTGTTTTTT.

The chain combines TRBV6-5 with TRBJ2-7; 14 positions agree with TRBD2. Unmatched junction bases numbered 4, after V lost 3 bases and J lost 3 bases. Per germline, CDR1 MNHEY and CDR2 SVGAGI. CDR3 length: 16 residues. The CDR3 DNA is TGTGCCAGCAGTTATGGGACTAGCGGGGGATACTACGAGCAGTACTTC. Translating it yields CASSYGTSGGYYEQYF.

This clone appeared a few times. V usage is TRBV9 and J usage is TRBJ2-7; 7 bases agree with TRBD1. Germline CDR1 reads SGDLS; CDR2 reads YYNGEE. The CDR3 runs to 15 residues. V shed 1 base, J shed 2 bases, and the junction held 6 bases outside the gene matches. CDR3 sequence reads: CASSVSGTEAYEQYF. DNA for the CDR3: TGTGCCAGCAGCGTATCTGGGACAGAGGCCTACGAGCAGTACTTC.

This clone appeared once. The chain uses TRBV10-3 and TRBJ2-1; 8 bases align to TRBD1. With V trimmed by 5 bases and J by 4 bases, 4 bases remained unmatched. Germline V gives CDR1 ENHRY, CDR2 SYGVKD. The CDR3 has 14 residues. In DNA, the CDR3 is TGTGCCATCAGTTCCGACAGGGGTTACAATGAGCAGTTCTTC. Its protein product is CAISSDRGYNEQFF.

This chain connects TRBV19 to TRBJ2-7, with D maybe TRBD1 (5 bases). The germline V and J ends were trimmed by 6 bases and 0 bases, with 15 bases remaining between them. Per germline, CDR1 LNHDA and CDR2 SQIVND (reference sequence). This CDR3 has 15 residues. The CDR3 bases are TGTGCCAGTAGCCACACAGGAATCCTCTCCTACGAGCAGTACTTC. Protein product: CASSHTGILSYEQYF.

This clone was counted once. The chain employs TRBV28 and TRBJ2-7; weak D call: TRBD1 (5 bases). Germline V gene lookup returns CDR1 MDHEN and CDR2 SYDVKM. The germline V and J ends were trimmed by 4 bases and 3 bases, with 10 bases remaining between them. The CDR3 length is 13 residues. The CDR3 sequence: CASSSGAVYEQYF. The CDR3 region has the DNA TGTGCCAGCAGTTCTGGGGCGGTCTACGAGCAGTACTTC.

The rearrangement joins TRBV28 to TRBJ2-2; D is uncertain. Germline CDR1 reads MDHEN; CDR2 reads SYDVKM. This CDR3 has 14 residues. V lost 3 bases to trimming and J lost 0 bases, with 5 bases between them. In DNA, the CDR3 is TGTGCCAGCAGTTTTCCTTCGAACACCGGGGAGCTGTTTTTT. It translates to CASSFPSNTGELFF.

The chain combines TRBV18 with TRBJ1-4, with a tentative D call TRBD1 (6 bases). The germline V and J ends were trimmed by 3 bases and 8 bases, with 13 bases remaining between them. The germline CDR1 and CDR2 sequences are KGHSH and LQKENI. The CDR3 has 14 residues. CDR3 protein: CASSPRGRGEKLFF. CDR3 DNA: TGTGCCAGCTCACCCCGGGGGCGCGGGGAAAAACTGTTTTTT.

This chain joins TRBV7-8 and TRBJ1-6; unclear D gene. V was shortened by 5 bases and J by 0 bases, with 11 bases between the two germline ends. Germline V CDR1 and CDR2: SGHVS, FQNEAQ. The CDR3 totals 16 residues. The CDR3, as DNA: TGTGCCAGCAGCGAGCGGACTTTCTCCTATAATTCACCCCTCCACTTT. The encoded protein is CASSERTFSYNSPLHF.

V and J are TRBV5-6 and TRBJ1-5; D possibly corresponds to TRBD1 (5 bases). The length of the CDR3 is 14 residues. Germline V gene data show CDR1 as SGHDT and CDR2 as YYEEEE. V was clipped by 0 bases and J by 2 bases, with 6 bases between them. The CDR3 DNA follows: TGTGCCAGCAGCTTGGGACAGCGCAATCAGCCCCAGCATTTT. This codes for CASSLGQRNQPQHF.

The chain combines TRBV28 with TRBJ2-5; TRBD1 might be the D (6 bases). Trimming shortened V by 5 bases and J by 4 bases, and 14 bases separated the two germline ends. CDR1 is MDHEN, CDR2 SYDVKM, per germline. The CDR3 sequence is 14 residues long. In DNA form, the CDR3 reads TGTGCCAGCAGTATTCCCGACAGGCGAGAGACCCAGTACTTC. As protein: CASSIPDRRETQYF. The whole variable domain, filled in from reference TRBV28 and TRBJ2-5, reads DVKVTQSSRYLVKRTGEKVFLECVQDMDHENMFWYRQDPGLGLRLIYFSYDVKMKEKGDIPEGYSVSREKKERFSLILESASTNQTSMYLCASSIPDRRETQYFGPGTRLLVL.

The V gene is TRBV18, the J gene TRBJ2-2; 12 nucleotides agree with TRBD1. CDR1 is KGHSH, CDR2 LQKENI, per germline. With V trimmed by 3 bases and J by 7 bases, 3 bases remained unmatched. The length of the CDR3 is 15 residues. The CDR3 loop reads CASSPGQGADGELFF. The CDR3 DNA sequence: TGTGCCAGCTCACCGGGACAGGGGGCAGACGGGGAGCTGTTTTTT.

This clone came up once. This chain links TRBV27 with TRBJ2-6, with D hard to call. With 8 bases removed from V and 0 bases from J, the gap between germline ends came to 17 bases. The length of the CDR3 is 17 residues. The germline gives CDR1 MNHEY, CDR2 SMNVEV (reference sequence). For the CDR3, the DNA is TGTGCCAGCCGAAAAACCGTCGGAGACTCTGGGGCCAACGTCCTGACTTTC. It specifies CASRKTVGDSGANVLTF.